The 21 T cell receptor beta chains in this list originate from one sample, sequenced in a study of graft-versus-host responses after intestinal transplantation. Assay: immunoSEQ multiplex PCR; the TCRdb copy retains only in-frame clones and omits some. The sample shows some 90,000 clones, roughly 90% of them seen only once. Their cognate antigens are unknown. The sample was unstimulated CD4+ T cells sorted from spleen or lymph node cells, taken before intestinal transplant. The receptors derive from a human donor who received an intestinal transplant.

The chain recombines TRBV6-1 with TRBJ1-2; D might be TRBD1 (6 bases). V gave up 10 bases and J gave up 3 bases, with 15 bases separating them. Germline CDR1 MNHNS, CDR2 SASEGT. The CDR3 totals 13 residues. DNA of the CDR3: TGTGCCATCAACCCGGACAGCCACTATGGCTACACCTTC. It encodes CAINPDSHYGYTF.

The chain has TRBV5-6 and TRBJ2-5; TRBD2 matches 11 bases. The ends lost 4 bases at V and 1 base at J; junction bases unmatched: 15. Germline CDR1 is SGHDT and CDR2 is YYEEEE. The CDR3 sequence is 19 residues long. CDR3 in DNA: TGTGCCAGCAGCCCAAGAAGGCTGCTAGCGGGAGGTTCCCAAGAGACCCAGTACTTC. It encodes CASSPRRLLAGGSQETQYF. Combining the CDR3 with reference TRBV5-6 and TRBJ2-5 gives the whole variable domain DAGVTQSPTHLIKTRGQQVTLRCSPKSGHDTVSWYQQALGQGPQFIFQYYEEEERQRGNFPDRFSGHQFPNYSSELNVNALLLGDSALYLCASSPRRLLAGGSQETQYFGPGTRLLVL.

The rearrangement links TRBV28 to TRBJ2-2; TRBD2 might be the D (5 bases). Per the germline V gene, CDR1 is MDHEN and CDR2 is SYDVKM. V was cut by 8 bases and J by 2 bases, with 12 bases left in between. The CDR3 extends over 14 amino acids. This CDR3 is CASFTGLNTGELFF. The DNA for the CDR3 is TGTGCCAGCTTCACCGGACTTAACACCGGGGAGCTGTTTTTT.

In DNA, the CDR3 is TGTGCCAGCAGCTTAGTAGAGGGTAACTATGGCTACACCTTC. Translated, it gives CASSLVEGNYGYTF. This sequence joins TRBV7-2 and TRBJ1-2; D unclear. CDR1 is SGHTA and CDR2 is FQGNSA in the germline V gene. The V and J ends lost 1 base and 1 base respectively, with 7 bases between them. The CDR3 has 14 residues. The variable domain in full, completed from reference TRBV7-2 and TRBJ1-2, reads GAGVSQSPSNKVTEKGKDVELRCDPISGHTALYWYRQSLGQGLEFLIYFQGNSAPDKSGLPSDRFSAERTGGSVSTLTIQRTQQEDSAVYLCASSLVEGNYGYTFGSGTRLTVV.

CDR3: CASSLVFDSQDSGANVLTF. As DNA, the CDR3 is TGTGCCAGCAGCTTGGTGTTCGACAGTCAAGACTCTGGGGCCAACGTCCTGACTTTC. The chain joins TRBV5-6 to TRBJ2-6, with a tentative D call TRBD1 (5 bases). This CDR3 has 19 amino acids. Germline CDR1 reads SGHDT; CDR2 reads YYEEEE. Trimming shortened V by 0 bases and J by 0 bases, and 16 bases separated the two germline ends.

The genes are TRBV30 and TRBJ2-5, with 7 bases that match TRBD1. Germline V gene lookup returns CDR1 GTSNPN and CDR2 SVGIG (reference sequence). This CDR3 is built from 13 residues. The V segment lost 0 bases and the J segment 5 bases; nucleotides outside the gene matches: 3. The CDR3 is CAWSVGQLETQYF. The DNA for the CDR3 is TGTGCCTGGAGTGTGGGACAGTTGGAGACCCAGTACTTC.

The V gene is TRBV19, the J gene TRBJ2-2; 14 bases map to TRBD2. V lost 8 bases to trimming and J lost 6 bases; unmatched junction nucleotides: 5. Germline CDR1 and CDR2: LNHDA and SQIVND (reference sequence). CDR3 length: 15 residues. The CDR3 reads CASARLAGGPGELFF. The CDR3 DNA is TGTGCCAGTGCCCGACTAGCGGGAGGGCCCGGGGAGCTGTTTTTT.

The V gene is TRBV6-5, the J gene TRBJ2-7; 8 bases match TRBD1. Germline lookup yields CDR1 MNHEY and CDR2 SVGAGI. The CDR3 has 14 amino acids. After removal of 6 bases from V and 5 bases from J, the junction contained 9 bases not matched to a gene. The CDR3 DNA sequence: TGTGCCAGCAGCCACCGGACAGGGCGGGACGAGCAGTACTTC. Amino acid sequence: CASSHRTGRDEQYF.

The J gene is TRBJ2-3, the V gene TRBV6-4, with 8 bases lining up with TRBD2. Germline V gene data show CDR1 as MRHNA and CDR2 as SNTAGT. The CDR3 length is 14 residues. The J segment lost 0 bases and the V segment lost 7 bases, leaving 3 bases of the junction unmatched. As DNA, the CDR3 is TGTGCCAGCAAAACTAGCGGTAGCACAGATACGCAGTATTTT. Amino acids: CASKTSGSTDTQYF.

The gene calls are TRBV4-2 and TRBJ1-4; TRBD1 matches 8 bases. The CDR3 runs 18 residues. The germline CDR1 and CDR2 sequences are LGHNA and YNFKEQ. Trimming removed 1 base from V and 0 bases from J; junction bases left unmatched: 7. The CDR3 bases are TGTGCCAGCAGCCAAGCGGGGACAGGCACCGCAACTAATGAAAAACTGTTTTTT. As protein: CASSQAGTGTATNEKLFF.

The genes are TRBV18 and TRBJ1-2, with D possibly being TRBD1 (5 bases). The germline gives CDR1 KGHSH, CDR2 LQKENI. Trimming stripped 2 bases from V and 5 bases from J, with 15 bases between. This CDR3 is built from 15 residues. The DNA for the CDR3 is TGTGCCAGCTCACCAACGACAGCGGGGGAGTATGGCTACACCTTC. Translated, it gives CASSPTTAGEYGYTF. The entire variable domain, with the rest obtained from reference TRBV18 and TRBJ1-2, is as follows: NAGVMQNPRHLVRRRGQEARLRCSPMKGHSHVYWYRQLPEEGLKFMVYLQKENIIDESGMPKERFSAEFPKEGPSILRIQQVVRGDSAAYFCASSPTTAGEYGYTFGSGTRLTVV.

The V gene is TRBV6-5, the J gene TRBJ1-2, with D uncertain. The V gene's germline CDR1 is MNHEY and CDR2 SVGAGI. V was cut by 6 bases and J by 8 bases, with 13 bases left in between. This CDR3 region has 12 residues. The CDR3 here is CASRKREGGYTF. The CDR3 DNA is TGTGCCAGCAGAAAAAGGGAGGGCGGCTACACCTTC.

The genes are TRBV7-8 and TRBJ1-4; possibly TRBD1 for D (6 bases). The CDR3 is 19 amino acids. Germline CDR1 reads SGHVS; CDR2 reads FQNEAQ. V was cut by 3 bases and J by 3 bases, with 23 bases left in between. In DNA, the CDR3 is TGTGCCAGCAGCTTGTACAGGGTGCCCTTGTCAGCCGCTAATGAAAAACTGTTTTTT. Amino acid sequence: CASSLYRVPLSAANEKLFF. Full variable domain (missing parts from reference TRBV7-8 and TRBJ1-4): GAGVSQSPRYKVAKRGQDVALRCDPISGHVSLFWYQQALGQGPEFLTYFQNEAQLDKSGLPSDRFFAERPEGSVSTLKIQRTQQEDSAVYLCASSLYRVPLSAANEKLFFGSGTQLSVL.

This clone was recorded only once. CDR3 residues: CASRVGPAFTGELFF. CDR3 DNA sequence: TGCGCCAGCAGAGTGGGCCCCGCCTTCACCGGGGAGCTGTTTTTT. V and J are TRBV5-1 and TRBJ2-2, with D unresolved. Deletions cut 5 bases from V and 4 bases from J, with 15 bases between. The CDR3 consists of 15 residues. Germline CDR1 SGHRS, CDR2 YFSETQ.

This clone showed up just once. CDR3 residues: CASSLYVVRDRNTEAFF. In DNA form, the CDR3 reads TGTGCCAGCAGCCTCTATGTCGTCCGGGACAGGAACACTGAAGCTTTCTTT. V and J are TRBV7-3 and TRBJ1-1, with 7 bases identical to TRBD1. This CDR3 is built from 17 residues. Germline-derived CDR1 and CDR2 are SGHTA and FQGTGA. The J segment lost 1 base and the V segment lost 5 bases, leaving 13 bases of the junction unmatched. The full variable domain, completed using reference TRBV7-3 and TRBJ1-1, is GAGVSQTPSNKVTEKGKYVELRCDPISGHTALYWYRQSLGQGPEFLIYFQGTGAADDSGLPNDRFFAVRPEGSVSTLKIQRTERGDSAVYLCASSLYVVRDRNTEAFFGQGTRLTVV.

This rearrangement joins TRBV27 to TRBJ2-2; TRBD1 is a possible D gene (6 bases). Germline CDR1 and CDR2: MNHEY and SMNVEV (reference sequence). The CDR3 is 13 amino acids. Deletions cut 2 bases from V and 5 bases from J, with 6 bases between. Written as DNA, the CDR3 is TGTGCCAGCAGTTTACAGGGGACCGGGGAGCTGTTTTTT. Protein sequence: CASSLQGTGELFF.

The chain links TRBV6-6 to TRBJ1-5; D remains unclear. This CDR3 is built from 14 residues. Germline V gene lookup returns CDR1 MNHNY and CDR2 SVGAGI (reference sequence). V lost 2 bases to trimming and J lost 4 bases, with 9 bases between them. CDR3 nucleotide sequence: TGTGCCAGCAGTTACAGGAGGGATAATCAGCCCCAGCATTTT. Translation: CASSYRRDNQPQHF.

This chain uses TRBV21-1 with TRBJ1-5. TRBV21-1 represents a pseudogene. CDR3 size: 23 residues. DNA for the CDR3: TGTGCCAGCAGCGCAATAGGGCAGCGGAACCCCGCGACGGGCAGGAGGAGCAATCAGCCCCAGCATTTT. Its protein is CASSAIGQRNPATGRRSNQPQHF.

This clone was seen more than once but under ten times. CDR3 region: CASSPLQDANYGYTF. In DNA, the CDR3 is TGCGCCAGCAGCCCCCTCCAGGATGCTAACTATGGCTACACCTTC. This chain joins TRBV5-1 and TRBJ1-2; D unresolved. Germline V CDR1 and CDR2: SGHRS, YFSETQ. Trimming pared 4 bases from V and 0 bases from J, leaving 13 bases between. The CDR3 has 15 amino acids.

V and J are TRBV19 and TRBJ2-1; 8 bases are a match to TRBD2. Germline loops: CDR1 LNHDA, CDR2 SQIVND (reference sequence). Trimming removed 6 bases from V and 1 base from J; junction bases left unmatched: 8. The CDR3 length is 16 residues. The CDR3 DNA reads TGTGCCAGTAGGGATGGACTAGCCCTATCCTACAATGAGCAGTTCTTC. It is translated as CASRDGLALSYNEQFF.

The chain has TRBV19 and TRBJ1-5; 7 nucleotides line up with TRBD1. This CDR3 comprises 16 residues. J gave up 0 bases and V 4 bases, and 6 bases lay outside the gene matches. CDR1 and CDR2 (germline): LNHDA, SQIVND (reference sequence). CDR3 residues: CASSNRGQYSNQPQHF. In DNA, the CDR3 is TGTGCCAGTAGTAACAGGGGACAGTATAGCAATCAGCCCCAGCATTTT.